A single sample is the source of the 20 T cell receptor beta chains below, sequenced in a study of blood T cells in healthy people across ages. It was with a sample-barcoded 5' primer and a J-beta primer mix that a second PCR of about 6 to 12 cycles was run. TCRdb fed the 5' RACE reads into MiXCR, producing one record per CDR3 protein. The data hold about 720,000 distinct CDR3 sequences, with 25% observed a single time. This sample also appeared in a second study, on T cells of mothers and their children.

Sequenced sample: blood. Receptor source: a boy aged 5 to 17 in good health.

This chain links TRBV20-1 with TRBJ2-5; D is tentatively TRBD1 or TRBD2 (6 bases each). The J call may be incorrect, as the DNA end agrees better with TRBJ2-7. Per the germline V gene, CDR1 is DFQATT and CDR2 is SNEGSKA (reference sequence). CDR3 length: 16 amino acids. This CDR3 is CSARTEGGFGVSEQYF. DNA of the CDR3: TGCAGTGCTAGGACCGAGGGGGGTTTTGGGGTCTCCGAGCAGTACTTC.

This CDR3 reads CSAKSFETQYF. The CDR3 DNA follows: TGCAGTGCCAAAAGCTTCGAGACCCAGTACTTC. This chain links TRBV20-1 with TRBJ2-5; no clear D gene. Trimming stripped 6 bases from V and 5 bases from J, with 10 bases between. The CDR3 has 11 amino acids. The germline V gene encodes CDR1 DFQATT and CDR2 SNEGSKA (reference sequence).

This clonotype was observed at least ten times. The junction departs from germline at one end; a sequencing error may be responsible. The rearrangement uses TRBV5-1 and TRBJ2-7; 12 positions agree with TRBD2. Germline CDR1 is SGHRS and CDR2 is YFSETQ. This CDR3 spans 14 amino acids. The chain's CDR3 is CASSLTSGSYEQYF. CDR3 coding DNA: TGTGCCAGCAGCTTGACTAGCGGGAGTTACGAGCAGTACTTC.

This rearrangement joins TRBV18 to TRBJ2-7; no clear D gene. Germline V gene data show CDR1 as KGHSH and CDR2 as LQKENI. The CDR3 extends over 14 amino acids. The V and J ends lost 3 bases and 3 bases respectively, with 12 bases between them. CDR3 nucleotides: TGTGCCAGCTCACCCCGGCCCTCCAACTACGAGCAGTACTTC. Translated: CASSPRPSNYEQYF. Using reference TRBV18 and TRBJ2-7 for the parts outside the CDR3, the full variable domain is NAGVMQNPRHLVRRRGQEARLRCSPMKGHSHVYWYRQLPEEGLKFMVYLQKENIIDESGMPKERFSAEFPKEGPSILRIQQVVRGDSAAYFCASSPRPSNYEQYFGPGTRLTVT.

The chain combines TRBV12-5 with TRBJ2-4, with 8 bases lining up with TRBD1. From germline, CDR1 is LGHNT and CDR2 FRNRAP. The CDR3 is made up of 11 amino acids. V shed 6 bases, J shed 13 bases, and the junction held 5 bases outside the gene matches. DNA for the CDR3: TGTGCTAGTGGGGACAGGGAACAACAGTACTTC. This encodes CASGDREQQYF.

This clonotype was picked up a small number of times. The J gene is TRBJ1-1, the V gene TRBV18; D is undetermined. The germline V gene encodes CDR1 KGHSH and CDR2 LQKENI. V was shortened by 2 bases and J by 8 bases, with 15 bases between the two germline ends. This CDR3 contains 14 residues. CDR3 sequence reads: CASSPYTEVPEAFF. In nucleotides, the CDR3 is TGTGCCAGCTCACCATATACGGAGGTGCCCGAAGCTTTCTTT. Filled out from reference TRBV18 and TRBJ1-1, the complete variable domain reads NAGVMQNPRHLVRRRGQEARLRCSPMKGHSHVYWYRQLPEEGLKFMVYLQKENIIDESGMPKERFSAEFPKEGPSILRIQQVVRGDSAAYFCASSPYTEVPEAFFGQGTRLTVV.

CDR3: CASRKKKTQYF. The DNA for the CDR3 is TGTGCCAGCAGGAAAAAGAAGACCCAGTACTTC. V and J are TRBV12-3 or TRBV12-4 and TRBJ2-5, with D uncertain. Trimming took 6 bases from V and 6 from J, leaving 8 bases between them. The CDR3 totals 11 residues.

There are a few counts of this clonotype. This chain uses TRBV20-1 with TRBJ2-4; 8 positions agree with TRBD2. The V gene end was trimmed by 5 bases and the J gene end by 8 bases; junction bases not matched to a gene: 11. The CDR3 has 14 residues. CDR1 and CDR2 (germline): DFQATT, SNEGSKA (reference sequence). The chain's CDR3 is CSAGTGTSYDIQYF. CDR3 DNA sequence: TGCAGTGCTGGAACCGGGACTAGTTATGACATTCAGTACTTC.

This clonotype has a handful of counts. V gene TRBV29-1 combines with J gene TRBJ2-3, with D unclear. Germline V gene data show CDR1 as SQVTM and CDR2 as ANQGSEA. The length of the CDR3 is 13 residues. The V and J ends lost 2 bases and 4 bases respectively, with 10 bases between them. For the CDR3, the DNA is TGCAGCGTTGAACCAGATAAGGCAGATACGCAGTATTTT. It translates to CSVEPDKADTQYF.

The chain joins TRBV6-1 to TRBJ2-5; D is possibly TRBD2 (6 bases). CDR3 length: 15 amino acids. The ends were cut back, 1 base at V and 5 bases at J, with 14 bases in the middle. Germline values: CDR1 MNHNS, CDR2 SASEGT. Here the CDR3 DNA reads TGTGCCAGCAGTGAAGACGGCGGGGCAGGGGAGACCCAGTACTTC. Its translation is CASSEDGGAGETQYF.

This clonotype was detected only a few times. The chain joins TRBV28 to TRBJ2-5, with TRBD1 identical over 8 bases. Germline V lookup: CDR1 MDHEN, CDR2 SYDVKM. V lost 5 bases, J lost 2 bases, and 7 bases stayed unmatched. The CDR3 runs to 15 residues. CDR3 sequence: CASSIGQGGQETQYF. CDR3 DNA sequence: TGTGCCAGCAGTATCGGACAGGGTGGTCAAGAGACCCAGTACTTC.

This clonotype showed up just a few times. The rearrangement links TRBV20-1 to TRBJ1-1, with TRBD1 matching 8 bases. Trimming removed 5 bases from V and 3 bases from J; junction bases left unmatched: 8. Germline CDR1 and CDR2: DFQATT and SNEGSKA (reference sequence). This CDR3 contains 14 residues. The CDR3 loop is CSAPGQVWDTEAFF. In DNA, the CDR3 is TGCAGTGCTCCGGGACAGGTCTGGGACACTGAAGCTTTCTTT.

This clonotype was picked up a small number of times. This chain links TRBV4-3 with TRBJ2-5; 9 bases are a match to TRBD1. The CDR3 consists of 17 residues. J gave up 11 bases and V 0 bases, and 16 bases lay outside the gene matches. Per the germline V gene, CDR1 is LGHNA and CDR2 is YSLEER. The CDR3 region is CASSQDPSGQGPREQYF. The CDR3 nucleotides read TGCGCCAGCAGCCAAGATCCGTCGGGACAGGGACCCCGGGAGCAGTACTTC.

This clonotype was counted at least ten times. Mismatch with germline at one junction end may stem from a read error. The CDR3, as DNA: TGCGCCAGCAGCCCACCGGACGGCACAGATACGCAGTATTTT. It codes for CASSPPDGTDTQYF. The V and J genes are TRBV5-6 and TRBJ2-3; D remains unclear. CDR3 length: 14 residues. Germline V CDR1 and CDR2: SGHDT, YYEEEE.

This rearrangement joins TRBV15 to TRBJ2-1, with 9 bases fitting TRBD2. Losses at the gene ends were 4 bases for V and 8 bases for J; bases not matched to a gene: 6. The CDR3 has 14 amino acids. Germline CDR1 is LNHNV and CDR2 is YYDKDF (reference sequence). CDR3 DNA sequence: TGTGCCACCAGCATTAGCGGGAGTGAGCATGAGCAGTTCTTC. This encodes CATSISGSEHEQFF.

This clonotype was counted between two and nine times. The chain combines TRBV7-2 with TRBJ2-5, with 7 bases fitting TRBD1. The J call is doubtful: the DNA matches TRBJ2-7 better. The CDR3 length is 16 residues. The germline gives CDR1 SGHTA, CDR2 FQGNSA. The CDR3: CASSTPSLGTAYEQYF. The CDR3 DNA reads as TGTGCCAGCAGCACACCCTCCCTGGGGACAGCCTACGAGCAGTACTTC.

This chain joins TRBV4-1 and TRBJ2-3; D unclear. Germline-derived CDR1 and CDR2 are MGHRA and YSYEKL. Trimming removed 0 bases from V and 3 bases from J, with 13 bases in between. The CDR3 runs 16 residues. The chain's CDR3 is CASSQDVGGGTDTQYF. CDR3 nucleotides: TGCGCCAGCAGCCAAGATGTGGGCGGTGGTACAGATACGCAGTATTTT.

The CDR3 is CASSLLPGGYEQYF. The CDR3 DNA follows: TGTGCCAGCAGCTTGCTTCCAGGGGGCTACGAGCAGTACTTC. This chain uses TRBV5-6 with TRBJ2-7; 7 bases align to TRBD1. Germline V gene lookup returns CDR1 SGHDT and CDR2 YYEEEE. The length of the CDR3 is 14 residues. With 1 base clipped from V and 3 bases from J, the junction kept 4 bases outside the gene matches.

As to this clonotype: A junction boundary mismatches the germline segment, possibly from a read error. V and J are TRBV30 and TRBJ2-7, with D perhaps being TRBD1 or TRBD2 (6 bases each). The CDR3 is made up of 14 amino acids. The germline V gene encodes CDR1 GTSNPN and CDR2 SVGIG (reference sequence). As DNA, the CDR3 is TGTGCCTGGAGTAACGGGGGCAACTCCCACGAGCAGTACTTC. It is translated as CAWSNGGNSHEQYF.

V usage is TRBV4-3 and J usage is TRBJ1-2; no clear D. Looked up from germline, CDR1 is LGHNA and CDR2 is YSLEER. V gave up 0 bases and J gave up 8 bases, with 13 bases separating them. This CDR3 is 14 amino acids long. The CDR3 spells CASSQDLGFEGYTF. In DNA form, the CDR3 reads TGCGCCAGCAGCCAAGATCTGGGGTTTGAGGGCTACACCTTC.